These 27 T cell receptor beta chains were sequenced from one sample in a study of T cell responses to AZD1222 COVID-19 vaccine. This table comes from immunoSEQ multiplex PCR, and its TCRdb copy is limited to in-frame clones, with some not included. The repertoire consists of roughly 140,000 clones, with 80% to 90% occurring once and the leading ten covering approximately 9%. This sample comprised peripheral blood, obtained 28 days after the second AZD1222 dose. These TCRs come from an adult who received the AZD1222 COVID-19 vaccine.

The chain couples TRBV18 to TRBJ1-1; 7 nucleotides align to TRBD1. CDR3 length: 15 residues. With V trimmed by 6 bases and J by 3 bases, 10 bases remained unmatched. Germline V gene data show CDR1 as KGHSH and CDR2 as LQKENI. The CDR3 DNA reads as TGTGCCAGCTCTTTGGCGACAGGGCGTTACACTGAAGCTTTCTTT. It specifies CASSLATGRYTEAFF. Looking up the rest from reference TRBV18 and TRBJ1-1 gives the full variable domain: NAGVMQNPRHLVRRRGQEARLRCSPMKGHSHVYWYRQLPEEGLKFMVYLQKENIIDESGMPKERFSAEFPKEGPSILRIQQVVRGDSAAYFCASSLATGRYTEAFFGQGTRLTVV.

This chain connects TRBV18 to TRBJ2-5; TRBD2 matches at 10 bases. The CDR3 is 17 residues long. Germline trimming cut 3 bases from V and 4 bases from J; bases unmatched to any gene: 11. CDR1 is KGHSH and CDR2 is LQKENI in the germline V gene. CDR3 in amino acids: CASSPGLAERGRETQYF. CDR3 bases: TGTGCCAGCTCACCCGGACTAGCGGAGAGGGGCAGAGAGACCCAGTACTTC. Together with reference TRBV18 and TRBJ2-5, the CDR3 gives the full variable domain: NAGVMQNPRHLVRRRGQEARLRCSPMKGHSHVYWYRQLPEEGLKFMVYLQKENIIDESGMPKERFSAEFPKEGPSILRIQQVVRGDSAAYFCASSPGLAERGRETQYFGPGTRLLVL.

The chain combines TRBV5-1 with TRBJ2-4; tentative D call: TRBD2 (6 bases). Germline assignment: CDR1 SGHRS and CDR2 YFSETQ. Trimming took off 4 bases at V and 9 bases at J, with 17 bases between the two ends. This CDR3 has 14 residues. The CDR3 DNA is TGCGCCAGCAGCCCGGAGGGCCAGCGTACCATTCAGTACTTC. It encodes CASSPEGQRTIQYF.

For this clone: Other DNA sequences of this sample code for an identical CDR3. The chain is built from TRBV5-1 and TRBJ2-5, with D hard to call. The length of the CDR3 is 13 residues. The germline gives CDR1 SGHRS, CDR2 YFSETQ. Trimming cost V 0 bases and J 5 bases, with 8 bases left between them. The chain's CDR3 is CASSLDRVETQYF. In nucleotides, the CDR3 is TGCGCCAGCAGCTTGGATCGGGTGGAGACCCAGTACTTC. Variable domain in full (rest from reference TRBV5-1 and TRBJ2-5): KAGVTQTPRYLIKTRGQQVTLSCSPISGHRSVSWYQQTPGQGLQFLFEYFSETQRNKGNFPGRFSGRQFSNSRSEMNVSTLELGDSALYLCASSLDRVETQYFGPGTRLLVL.

This chain joins TRBV6-2 or TRBV6-3 and TRBJ1-1; unclear D gene. The germline V gene has CDR1 MNHEY and CDR2 SVGEGT. V was trimmed by 1 base and J by 3 bases, leaving 12 bases between them. The CDR3 has 15 residues. The CDR3 DNA reads TGTGCCAGCAGTTACTTGCCAGGCAGATACACTGAAGCTTTCTTT. This encodes CASSYLPGRYTEAFF.

The chain joins TRBV3-1 (or the pseudogene TRBV3-2) to TRBJ1-2; D is ambiguous. The V and J ends lost 0 bases and 5 bases respectively, with 16 bases between them. Germline CDR1 is LGHDT and CDR2 is YNNKEL (reference sequence). The CDR3 loop spans 16 amino acids. CDR3 residues: CASSQESSEGGYGYTF. In DNA, the CDR3 is TGTGCCAGCAGCCAAGAAAGCTCAGAGGGCGGTTATGGCTACACCTTC.

The chain has TRBV27 and TRBJ2-1; 7 bases agree with TRBD1. Germline values: CDR1 MNHEY, CDR2 SMNVEV (reference sequence). This CDR3 contains 16 residues. The ends lost 5 bases at V and 1 base at J; junction bases unmatched: 8. The CDR3 sequence: CASSLQGVASYNEQFF. The CDR3 nucleotides are TGTGCCAGCAGTCTCCAGGGGGTTGCATCCTACAATGAGCAGTTCTTC.

This clone was counted once. In DNA, the CDR3 is TGTGCCAGCAGTTACAGAACCTACAATGAGCAGTTCTTC. Amino acids: CASSYRTYNEQFF. This chain joins TRBV6-2 or TRBV6-3 and TRBJ2-1; no firm D call. Germline V gives CDR1 MNHEY, CDR2 SVGEGT. The CDR3 contains 13 residues. Trimming took off 2 bases at V and 2 bases at J, with 4 bases between the two ends.

The chain recombines TRBV28 with TRBJ1-2, with TRBD1 matching 8 bases. The CDR3 has 15 residues. CDR1 and CDR2 from the germline V gene are MDHEN and SYDVKM. The junction had 10 bases not matched to a gene; V was cut back by 6 bases and J by 4 bases. This CDR3 is CASRGRGLETYGYTF. CDR3 nucleotides: TGTGCCAGCAGAGGCAGGGGGCTCGAAACCTATGGCTACACCTTC.

The rearrangement joins TRBV16 to TRBJ1-5; tentative D call: TRBD1 (6 bases). The CDR3 covers 15 residues. Trimming left V 0 bases short and J 1 base short, with 7 bases between. Germline-derived CDR1 and CDR2 are KGHSY and FQNENV. CDR3 nucleotide sequence: TGTGCCAGCAGCCAATCCACAGGGAGCAATCAGCCCCAGCATTTT. Translating it yields CASSQSTGSNQPQHF.

V is TRBV18 and J is TRBJ2-5, with TRBD2 matching over 8 bases. Germline trimming cut 5 bases from V and 2 bases from J; bases unmatched to any gene: 7. Germline V gene sequence: CDR1 KGHSH, CDR2 LQKENI. The CDR3 covers 15 residues. The chain's CDR3 is CASSKTSGGQETQYF. CDR3 nucleotides: TGTGCCAGCTCAAAGACAAGCGGGGGACAAGAGACCCAGTACTTC.

The chain has TRBV7-9 and TRBJ1-3, with 9 bases fitting TRBD1. Germline V lookup: CDR1 SEHNR, CDR2 FQNEAQ (reference sequence). This CDR3 has 17 amino acids. V gave up 4 bases and J gave up 4 bases; unmatched junction bases: 11. The CDR3 region is CASSSQLDRGRGNTIYF. CDR3 DNA: TGTGCCAGCAGCTCCCAACTTGACAGGGGGAGAGGAAACACCATATATTTT.

This clone has a single count. The V gene is TRBV6-2 or TRBV6-3, the J gene TRBJ2-1, with 10 nucleotides matching TRBD1. V lost 6 bases to trimming and J lost 7 bases; unmatched junction nucleotides: 9. Germline V gene data show CDR1 as MNHEY and CDR2 as SVGEGT. The CDR3 runs 15 residues. CDR3 DNA: TGTGCCAGCAGCAAACGACAGGGGGCTAGGAATGAGCAGTTCTTC. It codes for CASSKRQGARNEQFF.

The gene calls are TRBV19 and TRBJ2-7; 8 positions agree with TRBD2. The CDR3 length is 14 residues. J lost 6 bases, V lost 3 bases, and 7 bases had no gene match. Germline-derived CDR1 and CDR2 are LNHDA and SQIVND (reference sequence). CDR3 sequence: CASSMRGRSLEQYF. CDR3 sequence (DNA): TGTGCCAGTAGTATGCGCGGGAGGTCTCTCGAGCAGTACTTC.

The V and J genes are TRBV6-5 and TRBJ1-5; D may be TRBD1 (5 bases). The V and J ends lost 5 bases and 0 bases respectively, with 11 bases between them. The CDR3 sequence is 15 residues long. The germline CDR1 and CDR2 sequences are MNHEY and SVGAGI. CDR3 sequence (DNA): TGTGCCAGCAGTCTGGGACTGTATAGCAATCAGCCCCAGCATTTT. Translating gives CASSLGLYSNQPQHF.

The genes are TRBV18 and TRBJ1-5; D perhaps matches TRBD1 (6 bases). CDR1 is KGHSH, CDR2 LQKENI, per germline. The CDR3 spans 14 residues. V was pared by 3 bases and J by 6 bases, with 12 bases between. The chain's CDR3 is CASSPQTGPQPQHF. CDR3 sequence (DNA): TGTGCCAGCTCACCTCAAACAGGGCCTCAGCCCCAGCATTTT.

The chain combines TRBV9 with TRBJ2-3; D gene unclear. Trimming removed 1 base from V and 5 bases from J, with 5 bases in between. Germline CDR1 reads SGDLS; CDR2 reads YYNGEE. This CDR3 spans 12 amino acids. The CDR3 is CASSVTEDTQYF. The DNA of the CDR3 is TGTGCCAGCAGCGTAACAGAAGATACGCAGTATTTT.

This chain links TRBV16 with TRBJ1-5; D is ambiguous. This CDR3 has 13 amino acids. Trimming took 4 bases from V and 4 from J, leaving 8 bases between them. CDR1 and CDR2 (germline): KGHSY, FQNENV. The CDR3 region has the DNA TGTGCCAGCAGCCCGGCCGCTAATCAGCCCCAGCATTTT. As protein: CASSPAANQPQHF.

This clone appeared once. The chain couples TRBV9 to TRBJ2-2, with 10 bases matching TRBD2. There are 14 residues in the CDR3. Germline trimming cut 0 bases from V and 7 bases from J; bases unmatched to any gene: 0. In germline, CDR1 is SGDLS, CDR2 YYNGEE. As DNA, the CDR3 is TGTGCCAGCAGCGTAGGGACTAGCGGCGGGGAGCTGTTTTTT. This encodes CASSVGTSGGELFF.

CDR3: CASSNTGLGTEAFF. CDR3 DNA: TGTGCCAGTAGTAATACAGGGTTGGGCACTGAAGCTTTCTTT. The rearrangement uses TRBV19 and TRBJ1-1; the D gene is possibly TRBD1 (6 bases). Between the trimmed V and J ends, which lost 4 bases and 4 bases, there was a span of 13 bases. Germline CDR1 LNHDA, CDR2 SQIVND (reference sequence). This CDR3 is built from 14 residues.

The chain couples TRBV24-1 to TRBJ1-1; 8 bases align to TRBD1. Germline assignment: CDR1 KGHDR and CDR2 SFDVKD. This CDR3 spans 15 amino acids. Trimming removed 7 bases from V and 1 base from J; junction bases left unmatched: 7. DNA for the CDR3: TGTGCCACCAGCGCCGCCGGACAGGGGAACACTGAAGCTTTCTTT. Translated: CATSAAGQGNTEAFF.

The chain recombines TRBV7-3 with TRBJ2-6, with a tentative D call TRBD1 (6 bases). CDR1 SGHTA and CDR2 FQGTGA come from the germline V gene. CDR3 size: 16 residues. The V gene lost 4 bases and the J gene lost 1 base, with 11 bases spanning the gap. CDR3 residues: CASSSYGTSGANVLTF. The CDR3 region has the DNA TGTGCCAGCAGCTCCTACGGGACATCTGGGGCCAACGTCCTGACTTTC.

The chain couples TRBV7-6 to TRBJ2-1; 8 nucleotides line up with TRBD2. V lost 5 bases and J lost 0; bases outside the gene matches: 15. Germline CDR1 SGHVS, CDR2 FNYEAQ. The CDR3 is made up of 19 amino acids. CDR3 amino acids: CASSPNPRRGVSSYNEQFF. CDR3 nucleotides: TGTGCCAGCAGCCCTAATCCCCGGCGGGGGGTGAGCTCCTACAATGAGCAGTTCTTC.

V and J are TRBV30 and TRBJ1-5; tentative D call: TRBD1 (5 bases). The V end was cut by 1 base, the J end by 2 bases, with 6 bases between. Germline V gene lookup returns CDR1 GTSNPN and CDR2 SVGIG (reference sequence). The CDR3 has 13 residues. The CDR3 is CAWSGGGNQPQHF. The CDR3 nucleotides read TGTGCCTGGAGTGGAGGGGGCAATCAGCCCCAGCATTTT.

CDR3 sequence reads: CASSLAGSSYNEQFF. The CDR3, as DNA: TGTGCCAGCAGCTTAGCGGGGAGCTCCTACAATGAGCAGTTCTTC. This chain uses TRBV11-2 with TRBJ2-1; D possibly corresponds to TRBD2 (5 bases). CDR1 SGHAT and CDR2 FQNNGV come from the germline V gene. Trimming cost V 1 base and J 0 bases, with 7 bases left between them. The CDR3 is made up of 15 amino acids.

This chain connects TRBV5-1 to TRBJ1-6; 9 nucleotides match TRBD1. From germline, CDR1 is SGHRS and CDR2 YFSETQ. Trimming took 4 bases from V and 10 from J; bases not matched to a gene: 6. This CDR3 region has 14 residues. The DNA for the CDR3 is TGCGCCAGCAGCCAGGGACAGGGTGGCTCACCCCTCCACTTT. Its translation: CASSQGQGGSPLHF.

The chain has TRBV19 and TRBJ1-4, with TRBD1 matching over 8 bases. This CDR3 has 14 amino acids. V lost 6 bases and J lost 8; bases outside the gene matches: 8. Germline V gives CDR1 LNHDA, CDR2 SQIVND (reference sequence). CDR3: CASREGTGREKLFF. As DNA, the CDR3 is TGTGCCAGTAGGGAGGGGACAGGTCGAGAAAAACTGTTTTTT. The full variable domain, rest sourced from reference TRBV19 and TRBJ1-4, is DGGITQSPKYLFRKEGQNVTLSCEQNLNHDAMYWYRQDPGQGLRLIYYSQIVNDFQKGDIAEGYSVSREKKESFPLTVTSAQKNPTAFYLCASREGTGREKLFFGSGTQLSVL.